The following is a T cell receptor (beta chain) sequence with its context. Reverse transcription of roughly 0.5 to 1 ug RNA used random hexamers. It was immunoSEQ multiplex PCR that amplified TCR beta CDR3 across 54 Vbeta and 13 Jbeta. TCRdb re-analysed the immunoSEQ multiplex PCR reads in MiXCR, keeping a single row per CDR3 protein. Of about 66,000 distinct CDR3 sequences in the sample, around 95% are singletons; the top ten hold about 0.61%. The record originates from a study of CD8 T cells in Susac syndrome. Germline loops: CDR1 SEHNR, CDR2 FQNEAQ (reference sequence). This CDR3 is 14 amino acids long. V shed 5 bases and J 8 bases; nucleotides not matched to a gene: 9.

This receptor was obtained from a human donor with multiple sclerosis. Sequencing was carried out using CD8+ T cells from PBMCs. The V call is TRBV7-9, the J call TRBJ2-1; 7 bases align to TRBD1. The CDR3 spells CASSPEQGLDEQFF. The CDR3, as DNA: TGTGCCAGCAGCCCCGAACAGGGGTTGGATGAGCAGTTCTTC.